This T cell receptor beta chain was captured by sequencing in a study of blood T cell repertoires in COVID-19. Study details: COVID-19 samples collected from the United States, Italy and Spain covered acute and convalescent phases. Nucleic acid was either cDNA or gDNA, and it came from T cells, B-cell-depleted T cells, or PBMCs.

Here immunoSEQ multiplex PCR was the method, and the copy in TCRdb shows in-frame clones only, minus some. The sample contains approximately 160,000 clones, more than 80% of which appear only once. The V segment lost 4 bases and the J segment 0 bases; nucleotides outside the gene matches: 15. The CDR3 has 19 residues. Per the germline V gene, CDR1 is MNHEY and CDR2 is SVGEGT. Input material: peripheral blood. The source of this sequence is a woman aged 55-69 years with COVID-19, enrolled during active disease. V gene TRBV6-2 or TRBV6-3 combines with J gene TRBJ1-5, with 7 bases matching TRBD1. CDR3 sequence: CASSLWAGQRLYSNQPQHF. DNA of the CDR3: TGTGCCAGCAGTTTATGGGCGGGACAGAGGCTTTATAGCAATCAGCCCCAGCATTTT.